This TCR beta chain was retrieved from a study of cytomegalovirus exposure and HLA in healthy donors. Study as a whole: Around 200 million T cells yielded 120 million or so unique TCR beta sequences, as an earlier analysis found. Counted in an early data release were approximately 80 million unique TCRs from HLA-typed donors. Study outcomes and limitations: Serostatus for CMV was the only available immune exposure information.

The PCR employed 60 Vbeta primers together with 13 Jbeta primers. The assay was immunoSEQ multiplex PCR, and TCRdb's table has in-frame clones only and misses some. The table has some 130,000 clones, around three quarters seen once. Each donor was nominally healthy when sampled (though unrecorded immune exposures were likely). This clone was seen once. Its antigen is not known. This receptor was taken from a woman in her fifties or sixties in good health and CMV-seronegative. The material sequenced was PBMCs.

CDR3 protein: CASSLALTNQPQHF. CDR3 bases: TGTGCCAGCAGCTTAGCACTAACTAATCAGCCCCAGCATTTT. The V call is TRBV7-9, the J call TRBJ1-5; D is undetermined. V dropped 0 bases and J dropped 4 bases, with 7 bases sitting between them. Germline V gene data show CDR1 as SEHNR and CDR2 as FQNEAQ (reference sequence). The CDR3 has 14 amino acids. The full variable domain, with the rest looked up from reference TRBV7-9 and TRBJ1-5, is DTGVSQNPRHKITKRGQNVTFRCDPISEHNRLYWYRQTLGQGPEFLTYFQNEAQLEKSRLLSDRFSAERPKGSFSTLEIQRTEQGDSAMYLCASSLALTNQPQHFGDGTRLSIL.